The sequence of this T cell receptor (beta chain) was determined in a study of T-cell memory formation after mild COVID-19. V lost 2 bases and J 11 bases, leaving 16 bases between the germline ends. The CDR3 is 13 residues long. Germline CDR1 SGHRS, CDR2 YFSETQ. TCRdb processed the 5' RACE reads anew with MiXCR; each CDR3 protein has one entry. The table records 180,000 or so distinct CDR3 sequences, about 9.9% of them present only once. This clonotype was observed a few times. This TCR derives from a man in his late teens or twenties who had mild COVID-19 (a few samples of this study predate the infection). Cell type and time point are not known. The V call is TRBV5-1, the J call TRBJ1-1, with D hard to call. The specimen sequenced was PBMCs or a T cell subset sorted from them (not recorded which). CDR3 bases: TGCGCCAGCAGCTTTGCCGGGTCGAGTGGGGCTTTCTTT. It is translated as CASSFAGSSGAFF.